These T cell receptor beta chains were read from a single sample in a study of blood T cell repertoires in COVID-19. Generated by immunoSEQ multiplex PCR, the TCRdb table keeps only in-frame clones and is missing some. Of approximately 49,000 clones listed, 88% are singletons. Input material: peripheral blood. Receptors originate from a man aged 45-60 years with active COVID-19. Each CDR3 is given with its conserved first and last residue. A D gene is named only where the DNA matches it firmly. The size of a clone is reported for some rows only, either as once, few or many, or as a class for expanded clones.

>NA|TRBV30|TRBJ1-4|NA
CAWSPREKLFF
TGTGCCTGGAGTCCTAGGGAAAAACTGTTTTTT
>NA|TRBV7-9|TRBJ2-3|NA
CASSLRRGRYGTDTQYF
TGTGCCAGCAGCTTACGGCGGGGCCGGTACGGCACAGATACGCAGTATTTT
>NA|TRBV29-1|TRBJ2-1|NA
CSVGARGRAGGFNEQFF
TGCAGCGTTGGGGCCCGTGGGCGGGCTGGGGGGTTCAATGAGCAGTTCTTC
>NA|TRBV5-6|TRBJ1-5|NA
CASTLPDISSLF
TGTGCCAGCACCCTCCCGGACATCTCCTCCCTTTTT
>TRBD1|TRBV7-2|TRBJ2-2|NA
CASSLRGIGELFF
TGTGCCAGCAGTCTCAGGGGGATCGGGGAGCTGTTTTTT
>TRBD1|TRBV14|TRBJ1-4|NA
CASSMTGGAKLFF
TGTGCCAGCAGCATGACAGGGGGCGCAAAACTGTTTTTT
>TRBD2|TRBV19|TRBJ2-5|NA
CASSIGPVWTSGQETQYF
TGTGCCAGTAGTATAGGGCCTGTGTGGACTAGCGGCCAAGAGACCCAGTACTTC
>NA|TRBV11-2|TRBJ1-1|few
CASSLGGWTEAFF
TGTGCCAGCAGCTTAGGGGGCTGGACTGAAGCTTTCTTT
>NA|TRBV27|TRBJ2-2|NA
CASSLYGNTGELFF
TGTGCCAGCAGTTTATACGGGAACACCGGGGAGCTGTTTTTT
>TRBD1|TRBV5-1|TRBJ1-1|NA
CASSLEGGGDTEAFF
TGCGCCAGCAGCTTGGAAGGAGGGGGCGACACTGAAGCTTTCTTT
>NA|TRBV29-1|TRBJ2-3|NA
CSVQGQGMTDTQYF
TGCAGCGTTCAGGGGCAGGGTATGACAGATACGCAGTATTTT
>NA|TRBV27|TRBJ1-2|few
CASRPGGLGGYTF
TGTGCCAGCAGGCCTGGGGGGTTGGGTGGCTACACCTTC
>NA|TRBV27|TRBJ1-4|NA
CASSFFSSGEKLFF
TGTGCCAGCAGTTTCTTTTCTAGTGGGGAAAAACTGTTTTTT
>NA|TRBV9|TRBJ2-3|NA
CASSVKGDRPTDTQYF
TGTGCCAGCAGCGTTAAGGGGGACCGCCCCACAGATACGCAGTATTTT
>NA|TRBV15|TRBJ2-5|NA
CATSRRREFQETQYF
TGTGCCACCAGCCGACGCAGGGAATTCCAAGAGACCCAGTACTTC
>NA|TRBV3-1/TRBV3-2|TRBJ1-1|once
CATRRNTEAFF
TGCGCAACGAGGCGGAACACTGAAGCTTTCTTT
>TRBD1|TRBV5-4|TRBJ2-1|NA
CASSSLRDRFDEQFF
TGTGCCAGCAGCTCACTACGGGACAGGTTTGATGAGCAGTTCTTC
>NA|TRBV5-6|TRBJ1-3|NA
CASSLVGAGNTIYF
TGTGCCAGCAGCTTGGTGGGAGCTGGAAACACCATATATTTT
>TRBD2|TRBV9|TRBJ2-3|NA
CASSVVGAGAQYF
TGTGCCAGCAGCGTAGTGGGAGCGGGGGCGCAGTATTTT
>NA|TRBV9|TRBJ2-1|NA
CASSVSGPSYNEQFF
TGTGCCAGCAGCGTCAGCGGGCCTTCCTACAATGAGCAGTTCTTC
>TRBD1|TRBV19|TRBJ1-2|medium-sized
CASSHQGGVVGYTF
TGTGCCAGTAGCCACCAAGGGGGCGTGGTTGGCTACACCTTC
>NA|TRBV27|TRBJ1-1|NA
CASSLSGRDKAFF
TGTGCCAGCAGTTTAAGCGGGAGGGATAAGGCTTTCTTT
>NA|TRBV12-5|TRBJ2-2|few
CASGFGLADGELFF
TGTGCTAGTGGTTTTGGGCTAGCTGACGGGGAGCTGTTTTTT
>NA|TRBV3-1/TRBV3-2|TRBJ1-1|few
CASSAMGTLNTEAFF
TGTGCCAGCAGCGCTATGGGGACTTTGAACACTGAAGCTTTCTTT
>TRBD2|TRBV2|TRBJ2-1|NA
CASSSQAGAGGNEQFF
TGTGCCAGCAGTTCCCAAGCGGGAGCCGGGGGCAATGAGCAGTTCTTC
>NA|TRBV6-6|TRBJ2-7|NA
CASSYDREQYF
TGTGCCAGCAGTTACGACAGGGAGCAGTACTTC
>NA|TRBV7-9|TRBJ2-3|NA
CASSLAGGGSDTQYF
TGTGCCAGCAGCTTAGCCGGAGGTGGGTCAGATACGCAGTATTTT
>TRBD1|TRBV9|TRBJ1-2|NA
CASSGDRERGYTF
TGTGCCAGCAGCGGGGACAGGGAGAGGGGCTACACCTTC
>TRBD2|TRBV3-1/TRBV3-2|TRBJ2-5|NA
CASSHGLAGGQETQYF
TGTGCCAGCAGCCATGGACTAGCGGGAGGACAAGAGACCCAGTACTTC
>NA|TRBV13|TRBJ1-2|NA
CASSSWRGLNYGYTF
TGTGCCAGCAGCTCATGGCGGGGACTAAACTATGGCTACACCTTC
>TRBD1|TRBV5-1|TRBJ1-1|NA
CASSLELGQGTEAFF
TGCGCCAGCAGCTTGGAGCTGGGACAGGGAACTGAAGCTTTCTTT
>NA|TRBV13|TRBJ1-1|NA
CASSPPLEGNTEAFF
TGTGCCAGCAGCCCTCCATTGGAGGGCAACACTGAAGCTTTCTTT
>NA|TRBV5-1|TRBJ2-3|NA
CASRSGGAASTDTQYF
TGCGCCAGCAGGTCCGGGGGAGCGGCCAGCACAGATACGCAGTATTTT
>NA|TRBV14|TRBJ1-6|once
CASSQDLSNSPLHF
TGTGCCAGCAGCCAAGATCTGAGTAATTCACCCCTCCACTTT
>TRBD1|TRBV12-5|TRBJ1-5|few
CASATGQGLNQPQHF
TGTGCTAGTGCCACCGGACAGGGTCTCAATCAGCCCCAGCATTTT
>TRBD1|TRBV18|TRBJ1-4|NA
CASSPKGGTVHLFF
TGTGCCAGCTCACCTAAAGGGGGGACAGTTCATCTGTTTTTT
>NA|TRBV19|TRBJ1-1|NA
CASSIQVYTEAFF
TGTGCCAGTAGTATTCAGGTATACACTGAAGCTTTCTTT
>NA|TRBV2|TRBJ1-4|NA
CASSEGNAREKLFF
TGTGCCAGCAGTGAAGGTAACGCGAGGGAAAAACTGTTTTTT
>NA|TRBV18|TRBJ2-7|NA
CASSSGVQSRVHEQYF
TGTGCCAGCTCATCAGGTGTCCAGTCACGCGTTCACGAGCAGTACTTC
>NA|TRBV27|TRBJ2-6|NA
CASRPALRAGSGANVLTF
TGTGCCAGCAGGCCCGCATTGAGGGCGGGATCTGGGGCCAACGTCCTGACTTTC
>TRBD2|TRBV4-1|TRBJ2-3|NA
CASSQAASGTDTQYF
TGCGCCAGCAGCCAAGCGGCTAGCGGGACAGATACGCAGTATTTT
>NA|TRBV12-5|TRBJ1-2|NA
CASGLVPTGSTYGYTF
TGTGCTAGTGGTTTGGTCCCTACGGGGAGTACCTATGGCTACACCTTC
>TRBD1|TRBV5-6|TRBJ1-2|NA
CASSLRDSYYGYTF
TGTGCCAGCAGCTTGAGGGACAGCTATTATGGCTACACCTTC
>NA|TRBV7-8|TRBJ2-5|NA
CASRRQEDGTQYF
TGTGCCAGCCGAAGACAAGAAGACGGGACCCAGTACTTC
>TRBD2|TRBV18|TRBJ2-1|NA
CASSPPLGLAGHNEQFF
TGTGCCAGCTCACCACCGTTGGGGCTAGCGGGACACAATGAGCAGTTCTTC
>NA|TRBV12-3/TRBV12-4|TRBJ2-3|NA
CASGPRSDTQYF
TGTGCCAGCGGCCCTAGGTCCGATACGCAGTATTTT
>NA|TRBV5-6|TRBJ1-5|NA
CASSPLGGNQPQHF
TGTGCCAGCAGCCCCCTAGGCGGCAATCAGCCCCAGCATTTT
>NA|TRBV6-5|TRBJ2-2|once
CASRTNGGISGELFF
TGTGCCAGCAGAACTAACGGGGGTATTAGCGGGGAGCTGTTTTTT
>NA|TRBV4-1|TRBJ1-2|few
CASSQVPALNYGYTF
TGCGCCAGCAGCCAAGTACCAGCGCTAAACTATGGCTACACCTTC
>NA|TRBV6-1|TRBJ2-2|NA
CASSEGAGIVGELFF
TGTGCCAGCAGTGAAGGGGCAGGGATCGTTGGGGAGCTGTTTTTT
>TRBD2|TRBV7-3|TRBJ2-1|NA
CASSPGLAGVEQFF
TGTGCCAGCAGCCCGGGACTAGCGGGAGTTGAGCAGTTCTTC
>NA|TRBV9|TRBJ2-1|NA
CASSGSVTQGNEQFF
TGTGCCAGCAGCGGCAGCGTCACCCAGGGCAATGAGCAGTTCTTC
>TRBD1|TRBV5-5|TRBJ1-1|once
CASSLERDRGTAFF
TGTGCCAGCAGCTTGGAGAGAGACAGGGGCACAGCTTTCTTT
>NA|TRBV6-5|TRBJ2-1|NA
CASTNALYNEQFF
TGTGCCAGCACCAACGCACTCTACAATGAGCAGTTCTTC
>TRBD2|TRBV19|TRBJ2-2|NA
CASSIPTGGGTGELFF
TGTGCCAGTAGTATCCCGACGGGAGGTGGCACCGGGGAGCTGTTTTTT
>TRBD1|TRBV7-9|TRBJ2-2|NA
CASSLVQGAGFFSTGELFF
TGTGCCAGCAGCTTAGTACAGGGGGCCGGATTTTTTTCTACCGGGGAGCTGTTTTTT
>TRBD2|TRBV4-3|TRBJ2-3|NA
CASSQGLAGADTQYF
TGCGCCAGCAGCCAAGGACTAGCTGGAGCAGATACGCAGTATTTT
>NA|TRBV6-6|TRBJ2-2|once
CASSSLRGSNTGELFF
TGTGCCAGCAGTTCCCTAAGGGGATCGAACACCGGGGAGCTGTTTTTT
>TRBD2|TRBV6-4|TRBJ2-1|NA
CASSEELAGSNEQFF
TGTGCCAGCAGTGAGGAGCTAGCGGGAAGTAATGAGCAGTTCTTC
>NA|TRBV6-5|TRBJ1-1|NA
CASSYSTANTEAFF
TGTGCCAGCAGTTACTCGACAGCGAACACTGAAGCTTTCTTT